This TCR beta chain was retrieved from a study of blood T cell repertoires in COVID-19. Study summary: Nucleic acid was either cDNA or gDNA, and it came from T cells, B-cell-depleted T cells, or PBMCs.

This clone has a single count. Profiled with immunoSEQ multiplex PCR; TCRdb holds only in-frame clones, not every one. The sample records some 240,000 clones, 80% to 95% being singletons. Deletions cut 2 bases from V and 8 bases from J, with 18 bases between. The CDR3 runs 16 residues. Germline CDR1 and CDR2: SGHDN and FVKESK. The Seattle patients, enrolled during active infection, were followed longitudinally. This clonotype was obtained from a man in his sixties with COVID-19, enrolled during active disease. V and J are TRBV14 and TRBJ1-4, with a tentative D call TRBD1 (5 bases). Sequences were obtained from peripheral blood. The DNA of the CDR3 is TGTGCCAGCAGCCAATCAGGGTCAGGAGGGAAGGAAAAACTGTTTTTT. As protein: CASSQSGSGGKEKLFF. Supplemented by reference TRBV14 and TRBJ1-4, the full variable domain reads EAGVTQFPSHSVIEKGQTVTLRCDPISGHDNLYWYRRVMGKEIKFLLHFVKESKQDESGMPNNRFLAERTGGTYSTLKVQPAELEDSGVYFCASSQSGSGGKEKLFFGSGTQLSVL.